This T cell receptor beta chain was identified in a study of blood T cells in healthy people across ages (dated by TCRdb to 2014 to 2015). Study-wide context: In model experiments, template switching captured about one uniquely barcoded TCR beta cDNA molecule for every two T cells. Age-related changes in TCR beta repertoire diversity were measured in the study by deep sequencing normalized with unique cDNA molecular identifiers. The donors were split into four age groups: young (average around 15 years), middle-aged (roughly 39), aged (approximately 59) and long-lived (roughly 88). To avoid experimental bias, donors of different ages were spread randomly across the sequencing lanes. For two donors (one aged 18 to 30 and one aged 80 or older), the study analyzed two additional independent replicas of 1 million unique cDNA reads from the same blood draw. Overall study results and their limits: Compared with the aged group, the long-lived group had more naive CD4+ T cells, fewer expanded clones and increased TCR diversity, suggesting age selection. There was a strong correlation between observed TCR beta diversity and the percentage of naive T cells measured by flow cytometry. As age increased, observed TCR beta diversity per million T cells dropped in a roughly linear way, and a significant reduction was already evident by age 40. Estimates of total diversity based on one million sequenced T cells were considered lower bounds and underestimates. Because donor CMV infection status was unknown, age-related changes in expanded clonotypes were potentially confounded. Since profiling was done on bulk unsorted PBMCs, naive and antigen-experienced compartments could not be conclusively compared.

The library relied on 5' RACE. Sequencing was carried out with an Illumina HiSeq 2500. A second PCR of roughly 7 to 12 cycles was run with a J-beta primer mix and a sample-barcoded 5' primer. A template-switch 5' adaptor carrying 12 random nucleotides introduced a unique molecular identifier onto each TCR beta cDNA molecule. At least 2.5 million CDR3-containing paired-end reads were obtained from each sample. The Mint cDNA synthesis kit, primed by a TRBC-specific oligonucleotide, was used to synthesize first-strand cDNA from all RNA. After uracil-DNA glycosylase treatment, a first 18-cycle PCR used universal primers M1SS and BC2_uni_R on all cDNA. The authors' pipeline ran thus. Normalization of each sample was performed by random selection of 1 million high-quality reads, each carrying a distinct molecular identifier. Reads with shared molecular identifiers were discarded instead of being binned into consensus sequences. MiTCR, run with a Q25 quality threshold and the strictest error-elimination algorithm, handled CDR3 identification, clonotype clustering and error correction. A nonparametric unseen species model with Euler transformation was used to estimate lower-bound total TCR beta diversity. TCRdb cleaned the public reads at Q25 with fastp, built clones with MiXCR and kept in-frame beta chains. Here each entry gathers all rows of one CDR3 protein and keeps the most common genes and DNA. What appears here as the V and J calls and clone size reflects TCRdb's work, not the paper's. The sample table records 710,000 or so distinct CDR3 sequences; about 30% of these occur just once. Approximately 15% of the sample is taken by the ten largest.

This clonotype appeared many times. Its specific antigen is unknown. Base quality data are lacking; no much larger clone is found one base away. Trimming leaves V shorter by 0 bases and J shorter by 0 bases, with the junction holding 15 bases beyond the gene matches. The CDR3 covers 20 residues, taking in both the cysteine and the phenylalanine. The entry retains the CDR3 DNA only, 60 bases that are in frame from base 1. In the germline V gene (reference sequence), CDR1 corresponds to DFQATT and CDR2 to SNEGSKA. Donors were roughly 40 systemically healthy Caucasian individuals from Russia aged roughly 6 to 95 years. Each donor gave roughly 11 milliliters of peripheral blood, drawn into EDTA-treated Vacutainer tubes. PBMCs were isolated by Ficoll-Paque density-gradient centrifugation, with at least 7 million obtained per sample. Trizol reagent was used to extract total RNA from PBMCs, with at least 6 micrograms per sample. For every donor, an aliquot of PBMCs went through flow cytometry to measure the percentages of naive CD45RAhigh/CD27high T cells.

The source of this sequence is a woman over 75 in good health. Donor details come from another sample of the same person, matched by shared clones. Input material: blood. This sequence uses TRBV20-1 and TRBJ2-1; 9 central bases correspond to TRBD2. The nucleotides read TGCAGTGCTAGAGATCTCTGGGGGACTAGCCGAAAAAGCTCCTACAATGAGCAGTTCTTC. Its protein is CSARDLWGTSRKSSYNEQFF.